Listed below are T cell receptor beta chains from one sample, sequenced in a study of T cell responses to AZD1222 COVID-19 vaccine. Clones were read by immunoSEQ multiplex PCR, and TCRdb kept only the in-frame ones, dropping some. This sample has about 150,000 clones, with about nine tenths found just once. Here the sequenced sample was peripheral blood, taken on day 0 of AZD1222 vaccination. The source is an adult in good health. Both conserved end residues are part of each CDR3.

J,V,length,CDR3
TRBJ1-5,TRBV4-3,13,CASSFDSNQPQHF
TRBJ2-3,TRBV6-2/TRBV6-3,14,CASSYPISADTQYF
TRBJ1-1,TRBV7-2,13,CASSLERGAEAFF
TRBJ2-3,TRBV27,12,CASAGGTDTQYF
TRBJ1-1,TRBV19,16,CASSIFPGPGNTEAFF
TRBJ1-1,TRBV10-3,13,CAINQVLRTEAFF
TRBJ1-2,TRBV4-3,16,CASSLLGAGGDYGYTF
TRBJ2-1,TRBV18,13,CASSPSLNNEQFF
TRBJ2-1,TRBV30,10,CAWSVNEQFF
TRBJ2-2,TRBV11-1,15,CASGRQDWYTGELFF
TRBJ1-1,TRBV9,13,CASSPGPNTEAFF
TRBJ2-7,TRBV4-3,17,CASSQELAGGGRYEQYF
TRBJ1-5,TRBV7-8,14,CASSLAHRNQPQHF
TRBJ2-2,TRBV9,17,CASSVYGTTADTGELFF
TRBJ2-5,TRBV11-2,17,CASSSLRPIQGLETQYF
TRBJ2-7,TRBV6-2/TRBV6-3,12,CASSILGNEQYF
TRBJ2-2,TRBV6-4,14,CASSFDPSTGELFF
TRBJ2-2,TRBV7-2,15,CASSRNRGGTGELFF
TRBJ1-4,TRBV7-9,14,CASSLNYPNEKLFF
TRBJ1-2,TRBV6-5,14,CASSYRDTSSGYTF
TRBJ2-7,TRBV7-9,14,CASSLGQVLGEQYF
TRBJ2-3,TRBV20-1,11,CSASRADTQYF
TRBJ1-2,TRBV6-1,14,CASSEAVDGYGYTF
TRBJ2-1,TRBV29-1,16,CSVLPLRGAGSDEQFF
TRBJ2-3,TRBV10-1,13,CASSPGSTDTQYF
TRBJ1-1,TRBV6-5,14,CASSLQGPHTEAFF
TRBJ1-1,TRBV4-1,16,CASSQGKGGSGTEAFF
TRBJ1-2,TRBV4-1,12,CASRGGPYGYTF